The 27 T cell receptor beta chains below were found in one sample sequenced in a study of T-cell reconstitution after alpha-beta-depleted transplantation in children. The authors prepared the TCRbeta library with unique molecular identifiers. TCRdb passed the PCR reads through MiXCR, listing each CDR3 protein once. The sample gives approximately 630,000 distinct CDR3 sequences, around 13% of which show up once; roughly 0.84% is in the top ten. The sample was PBMCs, taken before TCRalphabeta/CD19-depleted stem cell transplant. The receptors come from a girl aged 2 to 9 with congenital amegakaryocytic thrombocytopenia, due to receive a stem cell transplant.

This clonotype was observed many times. The chain combines TRBV20-1 with TRBJ2-3; 13 positions agree with TRBD2. Germline V gene data show CDR1 as DFQATT and CDR2 as SNEGSKA (reference sequence). This CDR3 has 13 amino acids. With 5 bases clipped from V and 8 bases from J, the junction kept 4 bases outside the gene matches. This CDR3 is CSAGLAGVVTQYF. The CDR3 DNA sequence: TGCAGTGCTGGACTAGCGGGAGTCGTTACGCAGTATTTT.

This clonotype was found a few times. The V gene is TRBV27, the J gene TRBJ2-7; D possibly matches TRBD1 or TRBD2 (5 bases each). This CDR3 is built from 16 residues. Trimming cost V 1 base and J 2 bases, with 15 bases left between them. CDR1 is MNHEY and CDR2 is SMNVEV in the germline V gene (reference sequence). The CDR3 nucleotides read TGTGCCAGCAGTTTATTATGGGACCAGGGACCCTACGAGCAGTACTTC. Residues: CASSLLWDQGPYEQYF.

This clonotype came up a few times. The V gene is TRBV5-1, the J gene TRBJ2-7; 8 bases match TRBD1. This CDR3 comprises 15 residues. The V gene's germline CDR1 is SGHRS and CDR2 YFSETQ. Trimming at V came to 4 bases and at J to 3 bases, leaving 9 bases not matched to a gene. In DNA form, the CDR3 reads TGCGCCAGCAGCGCGAGACAGGGGAACCACTACGAGCAGTACTTC. It translates to CASSARQGNHYEQYF. The full variable domain, completed using reference TRBV5-1 and TRBJ2-7, is KAGVTQTPRYLIKTRGQQVTLSCSPISGHRSVSWYQQTPGQGLQFLFEYFSETQRNKGNFPGRFSGRQFSNSRSEMNVSTLELGDSALYLCASSARQGNHYEQYFGPGTRLTVT.

Comment on this clonotype: Germline and junction disagree at one end, which may indicate a read error. The chain is built from TRBV12-3 or TRBV12-4 and TRBJ2-5; TRBD2 matches 7 bases. The CDR3 loop spans 12 amino acids. The CDR3 sequence is CASEGGAGTPYF. The CDR3 region has the DNA TGTGCCAGCGAGGGTGGAGCGGGGACCCCGTACTTC.

This clonotype was recorded at least ten times. The chain has TRBV27 and TRBJ2-7, with a tentative D call TRBD1 (5 bases). CDR1 is MNHEY and CDR2 is SMNVEV in the germline V gene (reference sequence). Between the trimmed V and J ends, which lost 3 bases and 4 bases, there was a span of 10 bases. CDR3 length: 13 residues. The CDR3 here is CASSFDRRYEQYF. As DNA, the CDR3 is TGTGCCAGCAGTTTTGACAGAAGGTACGAGCAGTACTTC.

This clonotype was counted at least ten times. The rearrangement joins TRBV5-1 to TRBJ1-1, with D tentatively TRBD1 (6 bases). The CDR3 has 14 residues. The germline V gene has CDR1 SGHRS and CDR2 YFSETQ. The V and J ends lost 4 bases and 1 base respectively, with 11 bases between them. CDR3 loop: CASSAWTANTEAFF. As DNA, the CDR3 is TGCGCCAGCAGCGCATGGACAGCGAACACTGAAGCTTTCTTT.

V is TRBV5-1 and J is TRBJ2-6; 11 bases fit TRBD1. This CDR3 has 18 residues. Germline values: CDR1 SGHRS, CDR2 YFSETQ. V gave up 2 bases and J gave up 1 base; unmatched junction bases: 5. The CDR3 coding sequence is TGCGCCAGCAGCTTAGGACAGGGGGCGGATTCTGGGGCCAACGTCCTGACTTTC. Translating gives CASSLGQGADSGANVLTF.

This clonotype was seen repeatedly, ten times or more. V usage is TRBV28 and J usage is TRBJ2-3; D is perhaps TRBD1 (5 bases). Trimming pared 5 bases from V and 4 bases from J, leaving 16 bases between. The germline CDR1 and CDR2 sequences are MDHEN and SYDVKM. This CDR3 has 15 amino acids. The CDR3 DNA reads as TGTGCCAGCAGTCTACGGTACAGGTTCGCAGATACGCAGTATTTT. Translated, it gives CASSLRYRFADTQYF.

The gene calls are TRBV4-2 and TRBJ2-5; 7 bases line up with TRBD2. CDR1 and CDR2 (germline): LGHNA, YNFKEQ. The CDR3 runs to 16 residues. Trimming cost V 4 bases and J 0 bases; bases outside gene matches: 8. CDR3 bases: TGTGCCAGCAGCCCGGGCAGGGAGGGATACCAAGAGACCCAGTACTTC. This encodes CASSPGREGYQETQYF.

With respect to this clonotype: A much larger clone lies one base from this, so it may be a read error. The DNA of the CDR3 is TGTGCCAGCAGTTTAGGGGGTCATAGCTACCCCTTC. This gives the protein CASSLGGHSYPF. The J gene is TRBJ1-2, the V gene TRBV6-5, with D possibly TRBD1 on 6 matching bases. The germline V gene encodes CDR1 MNHEY and CDR2 SVGAGI. The CDR3 has 12 residues.

This clonotype was counted between two and nine times. This chain's CDR3 is CASSSPDKMNTEAFF. CDR3 in DNA: TGTGCCAGCAGCTCTCCGGACAAGATGAACACTGAAGCTTTCTTT. V gene TRBV7-9 combines with J gene TRBJ1-1, with a possible D match to TRBD1 (5 bases). The CDR3 is 15 amino acids. The V end was cut by 4 bases, the J end by 0 bases, with 12 bases between. The germline CDR1 and CDR2 sequences are SEHNR and FQNEAQ (reference sequence).

This clonotype was found many times. The J gene is TRBJ2-1, the V gene TRBV10-1, with 9 positions matching TRBD2. The CDR3 runs to 15 residues. After removal of 2 bases from V and 4 bases from J, the junction contained 3 bases not matched to a gene. The germline V gene has CDR1 WNHNN and CDR2 SYGVQD (reference sequence). The DNA of the CDR3 is TGCGCCAGCAGTGAGGCGGGAGGGGCTTACAATGAGCAGTTCTTC. This translates into CASSEAGGAYNEQFF.

Many counts were recorded for this clonotype. The chain links TRBV7-8 to TRBJ2-1, with a possible D match to TRBD1 (5 bases). CDR1 is SGHVS and CDR2 is FQNEAQ in the germline V gene. The CDR3 is made up of 15 amino acids. V lost 2 bases, J lost 8 bases, and 16 bases lay in between. The CDR3 is CASSLYYAGRDEQFF. DNA for the CDR3: TGTGCCAGCAGCTTATACTATGCAGGGCGCGATGAGCAGTTCTTC.

In DNA form, the CDR3 reads TGCAGTGCTAGATCAGGGGCGCTACTAGGAAAGGAGTGGAATGAGCAGTTCTTC. The encoded protein is CSARSGALLGKEWNEQFF. The chain couples TRBV20-1 to TRBJ2-1; tentative D call: TRBD1 (6 bases). The CDR3 extends over 18 amino acids. Trimming stripped 2 bases from V and 7 bases from J, with 27 bases between. Germline loops: CDR1 DFQATT, CDR2 SNEGSKA (reference sequence).

In this sample, this clonotype turned up many times. The CDR3 loop is CASSFILDETQYF. The CDR3 DNA follows: TGTGCCAGCAGCTTCATACTAGATGAGACCCAGTACTTC. The chain combines TRBV7-9 with TRBJ2-5, with D tentatively TRBD2 (5 bases). The CDR3 totals 13 residues. The V and J ends lost 3 bases and 5 bases respectively, with 10 bases between them. Germline assignment: CDR1 SEHNR and CDR2 FQNEAQ (reference sequence).

The sample holds many counts of this clonotype. The V call is TRBV12-3 or TRBV12-4, the J call TRBJ2-7; D unresolved. The CDR3 runs to 12 residues. Between the trimmed V and J ends, which lost 8 bases and 3 bases, there was a span of 11 bases. This CDR3 is CASGWGIYEQYF. The CDR3 coding sequence is TGTGCCAGCGGTTGGGGAATCTACGAGCAGTACTTC.

The chain carries TRBV29-1 and TRBJ2-4, with TRBD1 as a possible D gene (6 bases). The germline V gene encodes CDR1 SQVTM and CDR2 ANQGSEA. V was cut by 4 bases and J by 7 bases, with 14 bases left in between. CDR3 length equals 13 residues. The DNA for the CDR3 is TGCAGCGTTGGGGTACAGGGATACAACATTCAGTACTTC. Encoded protein: CSVGVQGYNIQYF. The full variable domain, its missing parts supplied by reference TRBV29-1 and TRBJ2-4, is SAVISQKPSRDICQRGTSLTIQCQVDSQVTMMFWYRQQPGQSLTLIATANQGSEATYESGFVIDKFPISRPNLTFSTLTVSNMSPEDSSIYLCSVGVQGYNIQYFGAGTRLSVL.

The gene calls are TRBV7-9 and TRBJ2-4, with 10 positions matching TRBD1. Germline trimming cut 1 base from V and 7 bases from J; bases unmatched to any gene: 4. Per the germline V gene, CDR1 is SEHNR and CDR2 is FQNEAQ (reference sequence). The CDR3 loop spans 15 amino acids. The CDR3, as DNA: TGTGCCAGCAGCTTAGGGACAGGGGGTATTAACATTCAGTACTTC. Its protein is CASSLGTGGINIQYF.

V gene TRBV5-6 combines with J gene TRBJ2-1, with 7 positions matching TRBD2. With V trimmed by 1 base and J by 8 bases, 9 bases remained unmatched. The CDR3 spans 15 residues. Germline V gene data show CDR1 as SGHDT and CDR2 as YYEEEE. For the CDR3, the DNA is TGTGCCAGCAGCTTGTGGAGCGGGGTGAGTGATGAGCAGTTCTTC. It is translated as CASSLWSGVSDEQFF.

This clonotype was picked up a small number of times. The chain employs TRBV9 and TRBJ2-1; 10 nucleotides line up with TRBD2. This CDR3 comprises 16 residues. J lost 7 bases, V lost 0 bases, and 7 bases had no gene match. Germline V CDR1 and CDR2: SGDLS, YYNGEE. This CDR3 is CASSVGLAGVGNEQFF. The CDR3 DNA follows: TGTGCCAGCAGCGTAGGTCTAGCGGGAGTAGGAAATGAGCAGTTCTTC.

The genes are TRBV30 and TRBJ1-1; the D is unclear. Germline V lookup: CDR1 GTSNPN, CDR2 SVGIG (reference sequence). Between the trimmed V and J ends, which lost 4 bases and 0 bases, there was a span of 3 bases. This CDR3 is built from 11 residues. CDR3 residues: CAWTLNTEAFF. CDR3 coding DNA: TGTGCCTGGACCTTGAACACTGAAGCTTTCTTT. The whole variable domain, filled in from reference TRBV30 and TRBJ1-1, reads SQTIHQWPATLVQPVGSPLSLECTVEGTSNPNLYWYRQAAGRGLQLLFYSVGIGQISSEVPQNLSASRPQDRQFILSSKKLLLSDSGFYLCAWTLNTEAFFGQGTRLTVV.

This clonotype appeared many times. This chain links TRBV6-1 with TRBJ2-3; the D gene could be TRBD1 or TRBD2 (5 bases each). The CDR3 length is 15 residues. CDR1 MNHNS and CDR2 SASEGT come from the germline V gene. The V end was cut by 5 bases, the J end by 3 bases, with 15 bases between. The CDR3 is CASSPGPWGTDTQYF. CDR3 coding DNA: TGTGCCAGCAGTCCGGGGCCCTGGGGGACAGATACGCAGTATTTT.

The CDR3 protein is CSAKLAANTGELFF. CDR3 DNA sequence: TGCAGTGCTAAACTAGCGGCGAACACCGGGGAGCTGTTTTTT. The chain links TRBV20-1 to TRBJ2-2, with TRBD2 identical over 8 bases. V was clipped by 4 bases and J by 0 bases; unmatched bases: 1. Germline V CDR1 and CDR2: DFQATT, SNEGSKA (reference sequence). The CDR3 sequence is 14 residues long.

The chain couples TRBV5-1 to TRBJ1-1, with D maybe TRBD1 (5 bases). The germline V gene has CDR1 SGHRS and CDR2 YFSETQ. Trimming removed 3 bases from V and 3 bases from J, with 15 bases in between. The CDR3 extends over 15 amino acids. In DNA form, the CDR3 reads TGCGCCAGCAGCTCCCGACCCGGAGGGGACACTGAAGCTTTCTTT. This gives the protein CASSSRPGGDTEAFF.

This clonotype has at least ten counts. In DNA, the CDR3 is TGTGCCAGCAGCTTACCCCGGTATACGCAGTATTTT. Residues: CASSLPRYTQYF. This chain connects TRBV7-2 to TRBJ2-3; D ambiguous. This CDR3 has 12 residues. V lost 2 bases and J 7 bases, leaving 7 bases between the germline ends. Germline V gene lookup returns CDR1 SGHTA and CDR2 FQGNSA.

The sample holds a few counts of this clonotype. The chain carries TRBV7-6 and TRBJ2-7; the D call may be TRBD1 or TRBD2 (5 bases each). V was pared by 5 bases and J by 0 bases, with 11 bases between. The CDR3 consists of 14 residues. The germline V gene has CDR1 SGHVS and CDR2 FNYEAQ. CDR3 sequence: CASSMGPHSYEQYF. CDR3 sequence (DNA): TGTGCCAGCAGCATGGGACCGCACTCCTACGAGCAGTACTTC. The full variable domain, in which reference TRBV7-6 and TRBJ2-7 provide the parts outside the CDR3, is GAGVSQSPRYKVTKRGQDVALRCDPISGHVSLYWYRQALGQGPEFLTYFNYEAQQDKSGLPNDRFSAERPEGSISTLTIQRTEQRDSAMYRCASSMGPHSYEQYFGPGTRLTVT.

This clonotype was detected a few times. V and J are TRBV20-1 and TRBJ2-7; the match to TRBD2 covers 11 bases. There are 18 residues in the CDR3. The V gene's germline CDR1 is DFQATT and CDR2 SNEGSKA (reference sequence). V trimming: 2 bases; J trimming: 0 bases; junction bases outside the gene matches: 12. In DNA form, the CDR3 reads TGCAGTGCTAGAACACCAAGACTAGCGGGACTTGTCTCCTACGAGCAGTACTTC. As protein: CSARTPRLAGLVSYEQYF.